This entry describes one T cell receptor (beta chain). The antigen remains unidentified. The record originates from a study of beta chain features in type 1 diabetes. Study information: Healthy donors and patients had similar age, gender and cell yields.

Of the isolated RNA, all was reverse transcribed, and so the sequenced material was expressed TCRB transcripts. TCRdb's copy holds only in-frame clones and misses some; the assay was immunoSEQ multiplex PCR. The sample has about 120,000 clones, roughly 17% seen once. Every donor provided one heparinised blood draw, which averaged roughly 120 mL. V lost 3 bases to trimming and J lost 1 base; unmatched junction nucleotides: 1. Germline loops: CDR1 ENHRY, CDR2 SYGVKD. The CDR3 is made up of 14 amino acids. Study conclusions and caveats: There was a moderate but significant shortening of TCRB CDR3s in all four CD4+ subsets of Type 1 diabetes patients.

The V call is TRBV10-3, the J call TRBJ2-3; 7 positions match TRBD2. The receptor was derived from a man aged 30-40 years with type 1 diabetes. The sample comprised central memory CD4+ T cells from blood. The CDR3 is CAISEAGRTDTQYF. CDR3 DNA sequence: TGTGCCATCAGTGAAGCGGGGCGCACAGATACGCAGTATTTT.